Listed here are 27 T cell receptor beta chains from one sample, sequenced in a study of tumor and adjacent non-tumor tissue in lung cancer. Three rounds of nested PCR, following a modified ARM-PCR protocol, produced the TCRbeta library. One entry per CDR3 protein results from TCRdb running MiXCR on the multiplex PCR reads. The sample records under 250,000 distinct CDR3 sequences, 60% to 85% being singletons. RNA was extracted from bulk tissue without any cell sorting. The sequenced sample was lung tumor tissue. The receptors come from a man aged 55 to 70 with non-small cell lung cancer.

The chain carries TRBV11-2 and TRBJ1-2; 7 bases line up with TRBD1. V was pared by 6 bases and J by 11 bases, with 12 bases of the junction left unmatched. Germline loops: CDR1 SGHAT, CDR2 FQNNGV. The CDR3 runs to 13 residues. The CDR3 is CASRFRDRVGYTF. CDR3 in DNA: TGTGCCAGCAGATTTCGAGACAGGGTCGGTTACACCTTC.

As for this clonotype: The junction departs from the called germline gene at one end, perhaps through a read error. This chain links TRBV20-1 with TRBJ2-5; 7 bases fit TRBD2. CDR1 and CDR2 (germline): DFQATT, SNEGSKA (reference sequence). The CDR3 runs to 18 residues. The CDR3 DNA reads TGCAGTGCTAGAGAACCGGGACTACCGGTAGGCCAGTGGGAGACCGAGTACTTC. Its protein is CSAREPGLPVGQWETEYF.

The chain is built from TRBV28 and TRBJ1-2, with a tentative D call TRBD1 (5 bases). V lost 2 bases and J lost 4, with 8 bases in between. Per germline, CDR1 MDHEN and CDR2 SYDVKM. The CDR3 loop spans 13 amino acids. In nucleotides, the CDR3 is TGTGCCAGCAGTTTAGCAGGGCTCTATGGCTACACCTTC. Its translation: CASSLAGLYGYTF.

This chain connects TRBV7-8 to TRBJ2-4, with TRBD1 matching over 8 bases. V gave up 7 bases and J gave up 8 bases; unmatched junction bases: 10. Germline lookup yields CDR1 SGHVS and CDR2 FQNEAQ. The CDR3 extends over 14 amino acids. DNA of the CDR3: TGTGCCAGCACCCAGGGGGCGTTTGTGGACATTCAGTACTTC. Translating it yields CASTQGAFVDIQYF.

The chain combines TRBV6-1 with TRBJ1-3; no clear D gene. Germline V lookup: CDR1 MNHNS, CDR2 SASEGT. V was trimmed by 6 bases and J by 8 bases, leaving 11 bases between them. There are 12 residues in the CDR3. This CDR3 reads CASRADGDTIYF. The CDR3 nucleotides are TGTGCCAGCAGAGCTGACGGGGACACCATATATTTT.

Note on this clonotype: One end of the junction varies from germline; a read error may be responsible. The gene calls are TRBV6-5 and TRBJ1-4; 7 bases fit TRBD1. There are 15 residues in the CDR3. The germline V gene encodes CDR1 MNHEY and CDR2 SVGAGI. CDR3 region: CASNYSTGINEKLLF. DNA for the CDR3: TGTGCCAGCAATTACTCGACAGGGATTAATGAAAAACTGTTGTTT.

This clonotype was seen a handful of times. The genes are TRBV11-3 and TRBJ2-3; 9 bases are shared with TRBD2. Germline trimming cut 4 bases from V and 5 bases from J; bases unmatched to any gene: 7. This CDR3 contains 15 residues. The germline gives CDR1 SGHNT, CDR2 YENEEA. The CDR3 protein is CASSSGLAGVDTQYF. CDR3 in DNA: TGTGCCAGCAGCTCGGGACTAGCTGGAGTAGATACGCAGTATTTT.

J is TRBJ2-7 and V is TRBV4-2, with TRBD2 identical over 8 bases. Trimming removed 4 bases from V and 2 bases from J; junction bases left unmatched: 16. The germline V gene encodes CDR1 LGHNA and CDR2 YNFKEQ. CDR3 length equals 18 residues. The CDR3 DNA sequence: TGTGCCAGCAGCCCTTCCGTGACTAGCGAGAGTGCCACCTACGAGCAGTACTTC. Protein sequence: CASSPSVTSESATYEQYF.

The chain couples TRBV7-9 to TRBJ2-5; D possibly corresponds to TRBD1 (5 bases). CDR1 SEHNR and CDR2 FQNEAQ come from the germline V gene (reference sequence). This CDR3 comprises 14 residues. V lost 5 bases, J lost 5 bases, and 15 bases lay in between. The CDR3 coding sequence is TGTGCCAGCAGCCGCGGACAAGCTGGGGAGACCCAGTACTTC. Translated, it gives CASSRGQAGETQYF.

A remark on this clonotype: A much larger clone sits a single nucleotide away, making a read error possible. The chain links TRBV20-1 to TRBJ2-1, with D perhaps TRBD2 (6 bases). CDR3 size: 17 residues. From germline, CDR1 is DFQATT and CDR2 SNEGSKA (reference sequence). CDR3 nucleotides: TGCAGTGCTAGAGACCAACAGTTGAGCGGGCCGGGCAATGAGCACTTCTTC. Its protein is CSARDQQLSGPGNEHFF.

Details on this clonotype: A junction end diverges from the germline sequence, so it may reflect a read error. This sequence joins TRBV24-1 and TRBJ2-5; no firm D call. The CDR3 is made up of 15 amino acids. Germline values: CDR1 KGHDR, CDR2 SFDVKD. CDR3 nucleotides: TGTGCCATCAGTGATCCCCGAGTGGGGTGGGAGACCCAGTACTTC. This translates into CAISDPRVGWETQYF.

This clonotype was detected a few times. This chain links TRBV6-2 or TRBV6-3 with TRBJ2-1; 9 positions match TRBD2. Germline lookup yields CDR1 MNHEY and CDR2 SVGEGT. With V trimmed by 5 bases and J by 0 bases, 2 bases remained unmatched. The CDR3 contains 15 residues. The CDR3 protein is CASSISGSSYNEQFF. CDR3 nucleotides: TGTGCCAGCAGTATTAGCGGGAGCTCCTACAATGAGCAGTTCTTC.

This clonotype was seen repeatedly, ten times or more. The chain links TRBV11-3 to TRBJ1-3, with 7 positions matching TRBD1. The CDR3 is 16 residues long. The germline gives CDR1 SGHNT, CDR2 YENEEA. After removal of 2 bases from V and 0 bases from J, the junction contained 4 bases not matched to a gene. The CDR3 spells CASSLRGTVSGNTIYF. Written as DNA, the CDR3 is TGTGCCAGCAGCTTACGAGGGACAGTCTCTGGAAACACCATATATTTT.

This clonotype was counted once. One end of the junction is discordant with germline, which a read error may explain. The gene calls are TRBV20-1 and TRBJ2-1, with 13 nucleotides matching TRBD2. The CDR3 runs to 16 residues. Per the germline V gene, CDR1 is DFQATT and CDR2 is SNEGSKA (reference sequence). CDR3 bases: TGTAGTGCTAGAGAGGGACTAGCGGGGAGGGACAATGAACAGTTCTTC. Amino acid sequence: CSAREGLAGRDNEQFF.

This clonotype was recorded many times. CDR3: CSATRLGAGDNEQFF. The CDR3 coding sequence is TGCAGTGCTACCCGCCTTGGGGCGGGGGACAATGAGCAGTTCTTC. This chain joins TRBV20-1 and TRBJ2-1; 7 bases line up with TRBD2. Germline CDR1 and CDR2: DFQATT and SNEGSKA (reference sequence). The CDR3 loop spans 15 amino acids. The ends lost 4 bases at V and 5 bases at J; junction bases unmatched: 11.

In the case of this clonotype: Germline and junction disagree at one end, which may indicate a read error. This CDR3 reads CVSSLEHRSVYGNTF. CDR3 DNA sequence: TGTGTCAGCAGCTTAGAACACCGCTCCGTCTATGGCAACACCTTC. This chain connects TRBV11-2 to TRBJ1-2; D gene uncertain. Germline-derived CDR1 and CDR2 are SGHAT and FQNNGV. This CDR3 comprises 15 residues.

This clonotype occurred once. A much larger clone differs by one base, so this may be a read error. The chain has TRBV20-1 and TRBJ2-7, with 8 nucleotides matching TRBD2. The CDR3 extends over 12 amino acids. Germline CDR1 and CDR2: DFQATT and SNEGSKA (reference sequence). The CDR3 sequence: CGASRGGSEQYF. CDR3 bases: TGCGGTGCTAGCCGGGGGGGGAGCGAGCAGTACTTC.

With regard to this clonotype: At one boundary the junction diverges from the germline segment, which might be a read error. CDR3 in amino acids: CASSSGGTGVTYKQYF. The CDR3 DNA follows: TGCGCCAGCAGCTCCGGAGGGACAGGGGTGACCTACAAGCAGTACTTC. The rearrangement links TRBV5-1 to TRBJ2-7; 10 bases are a match to TRBD1. CDR3 length: 16 amino acids. The germline CDR1 and CDR2 sequences are SGHRS and YFSETQ.

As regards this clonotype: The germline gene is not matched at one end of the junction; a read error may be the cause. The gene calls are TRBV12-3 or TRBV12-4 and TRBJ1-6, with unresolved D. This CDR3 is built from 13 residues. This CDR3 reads CASRVEAYSPLHF. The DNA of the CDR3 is TGTGCCAGCAGAGTCGAGGCTTATTCGCCCCTCCACTTT.

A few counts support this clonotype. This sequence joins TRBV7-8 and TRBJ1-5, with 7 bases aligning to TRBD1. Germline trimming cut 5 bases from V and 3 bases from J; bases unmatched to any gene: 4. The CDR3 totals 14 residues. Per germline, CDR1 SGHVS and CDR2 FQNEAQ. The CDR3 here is CASSPGTDNQPQHF. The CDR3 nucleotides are TGTGCCAGCAGCCCCGGGACAGACAATCAGCCCCAGCATTTT.

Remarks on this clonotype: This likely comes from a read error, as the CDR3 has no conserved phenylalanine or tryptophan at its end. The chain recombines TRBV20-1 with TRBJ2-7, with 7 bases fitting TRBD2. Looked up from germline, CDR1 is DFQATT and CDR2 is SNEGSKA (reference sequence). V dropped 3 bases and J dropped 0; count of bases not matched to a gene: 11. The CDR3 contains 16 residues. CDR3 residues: CSARWLADTLSYEQYY. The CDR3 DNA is TGCAGTGCTAGGTGGCTAGCGGACACCCTCTCCTACGAGCAGTACTAC.

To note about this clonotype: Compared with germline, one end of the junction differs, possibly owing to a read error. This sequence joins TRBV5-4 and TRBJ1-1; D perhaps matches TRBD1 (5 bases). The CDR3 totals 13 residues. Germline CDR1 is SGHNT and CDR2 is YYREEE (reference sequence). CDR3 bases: TGTGCCAGTAGCCCCTGGACAAACACTGAAGCTCTCTTT. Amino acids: CASSPWTNTEALF.

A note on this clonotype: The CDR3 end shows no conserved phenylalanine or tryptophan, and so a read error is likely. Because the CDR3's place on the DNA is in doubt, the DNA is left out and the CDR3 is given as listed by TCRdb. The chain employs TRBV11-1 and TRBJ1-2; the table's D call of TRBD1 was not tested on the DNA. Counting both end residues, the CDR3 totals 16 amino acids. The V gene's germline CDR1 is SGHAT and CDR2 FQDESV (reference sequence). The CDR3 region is CASSLDMIDRSYGYIL.

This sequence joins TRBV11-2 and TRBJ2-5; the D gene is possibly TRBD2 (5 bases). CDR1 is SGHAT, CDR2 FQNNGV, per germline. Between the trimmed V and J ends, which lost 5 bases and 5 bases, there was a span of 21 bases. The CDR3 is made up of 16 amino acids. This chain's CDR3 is CASSEGLGGIKETQYF. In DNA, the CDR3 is TGTGCCAGCAGCGAAGGACTTGGTGGTATCAAGGAGACCCAGTACTTC.

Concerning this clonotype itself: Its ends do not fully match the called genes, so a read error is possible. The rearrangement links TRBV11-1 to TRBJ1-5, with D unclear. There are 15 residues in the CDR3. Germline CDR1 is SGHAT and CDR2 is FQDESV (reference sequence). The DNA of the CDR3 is TGTGCCAACAGCCCCGATAGACGTAGCAATCAGCCCCAGCATTTT. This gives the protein CANSPDRRSNQPQHF.

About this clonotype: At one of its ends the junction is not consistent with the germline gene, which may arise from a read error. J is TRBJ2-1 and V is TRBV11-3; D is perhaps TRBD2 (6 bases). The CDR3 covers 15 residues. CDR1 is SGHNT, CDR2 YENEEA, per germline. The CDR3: CASRLGVSGGGEQFF. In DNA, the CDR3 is TGTGCCAGCAGGTTAGGAGTTAGCGGAGGAGGGGAGCAGTTCTTC.

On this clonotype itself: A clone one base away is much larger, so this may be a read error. The CDR3 DNA sequence: TGTGTCAGCAGCCAAGGCAGGGCAGGGGCCGGACTGTTTTTT. Translation gives CVSSQGRAGAGLFF. V usage is TRBV14 and J usage is TRBJ1-4; tentative D call: TRBD1 (6 bases). The germline V gene encodes CDR1 SGHDN and CDR2 FVKESK. The length of the CDR3 is 14 residues.